Listed below are T cell receptor beta chains from one sample, sequenced in a study of blood T cell repertoires in COVID-19. Here immunoSEQ multiplex PCR was the method, and the copy in TCRdb shows in-frame clones only, minus some. This sample has 150,000 to 200,000 clones; about 86% occur once, and the top ten carry around 13%. What was sequenced was peripheral blood. Every receptor here comes from a woman between 70 and 85 years old with COVID-19, enrolled during active disease. CDR3s include the opening cysteine and the closing phenylalanine or tryptophan. Each record gives: clone size, V gene, J gene, D gene, CDR3 DNA, CDR3 protein. A D gene is named only where the DNA matches it firmly. Size values are once, few and many counts, or a class for expanded clones, and some rows have none.

abundance: .; v_gene: TRBV24-1; j_gene: TRBJ2-1; d_gene: TRBD2; CDR3nt: TGTGCCACCAGTGGCCCGGGACTAGCGGGAGGCCACTCCTACAATGAGCAGTTCTTC; CDR3aa: CATSGPGLAGGHSYNEQFF
abundance: .; v_gene: TRBV6-5; j_gene: TRBJ2-7; d_gene: .; CDR3nt: TGTGCCAGCAGGCCGGGACTCTTCTCCTACGAGCAGTACTTC; CDR3aa: CASRPGLFSYEQYF
abundance: once; v_gene: TRBV3-1/TRBV3-2; j_gene: TRBJ1-2; d_gene: TRBD1; CDR3nt: TGTGCCAGCAGCGCCCGGGACAGGGGCATTGGAAGGTATGGCTACACCTTC; CDR3aa: CASSARDRGIGRYGYTF
abundance: .; v_gene: TRBV9; j_gene: TRBJ1-1; d_gene: .; CDR3nt: TGTGCCAGCAGCGTCCGGGAGAACACTGAAGCTTTCTTT; CDR3aa: CASSVRENTEAFF
abundance: .; v_gene: TRBV7-9; j_gene: TRBJ2-7; d_gene: .; CDR3nt: TGTGCCAGCACCGGGCAGGGGCCCCCCGGGAGGGAGCAGTACTTC; CDR3aa: CASTGQGPPGREQYF
abundance: .; v_gene: TRBV2; j_gene: TRBJ2-7; d_gene: TRBD1; CDR3nt: TGTGCCAGCAGCCCCGGGACAGGCCTTCTCTACGAGCAGTACTTC; CDR3aa: CASSPGTGLLYEQYF
abundance: once; v_gene: TRBV11-2; j_gene: TRBJ2-7; d_gene: .; CDR3nt: TGTGCCAGCAGCCAAATAGGACAGCTATACGAGCAGTACTTC; CDR3aa: CASSQIGQLYEQYF
abundance: .; v_gene: TRBV6-2/TRBV6-3; j_gene: TRBJ1-4; d_gene: TRBD1; CDR3nt: TGTGCCAGCAGTTACCCCGGACAGGGGGGTAATGAAAAACTGTTTTTT; CDR3aa: CASSYPGQGGNEKLFF
abundance: .; v_gene: TRBV15; j_gene: TRBJ1-5; d_gene: .; CDR3nt: TGTGCCACCAGCAGACCCCAGGTGGGCAATCAGCCCCAGCATTTT; CDR3aa: CATSRPQVGNQPQHF
abundance: .; v_gene: TRBV6-8; j_gene: TRBJ2-7; d_gene: .; CDR3nt: TGTGCCAGCAGTTCCCGACAGTCCAAAAATCGTGCCAGGGACAACGAGCAGTACTTC; CDR3aa: CASSSRQSKNRARDNEQYF
abundance: once; v_gene: TRBV7-8; j_gene: TRBJ1-3; d_gene: .; CDR3nt: TGTGCCAGCAGCTCTGGGACTGTCTCTGGAAACACCATATATTTT; CDR3aa: CASSSGTVSGNTIYF
abundance: few; v_gene: TRBV11-3; j_gene: TRBJ2-7; d_gene: TRBD1; CDR3nt: TGTGCCAGCAGCCCCCCTGTGGACAGGGCCGCGAGGCAGTACTTC; CDR3aa: CASSPPVDRAARQYF
abundance: .; v_gene: TRBV7-2; j_gene: TRBJ1-5; d_gene: TRBD1; CDR3nt: TGTGCCAGCAGCCACAACCTAGGGGGCTTTCAGCCCCAGCATTTT; CDR3aa: CASSHNLGGFQPQHF
abundance: .; v_gene: TRBV6-6; j_gene: TRBJ1-3; d_gene: .; CDR3nt: TGTGCCAGCGTCAGGGTCTCAGGAAACACCATATATTTT; CDR3aa: CASVRVSGNTIYF
abundance: .; v_gene: TRBV11-1; j_gene: TRBJ1-1; d_gene: .; CDR3nt: TGTGCCAGCAGCCGGGGGTTAACTGAAGCTTTCTTT; CDR3aa: CASSRGLTEAFF
abundance: .; v_gene: TRBV11-3; j_gene: TRBJ1-6; d_gene: TRBD1; CDR3nt: TGTGCCAGCAGCTGGGACAGGGCCAATAATTCACCCCTCCACTTT; CDR3aa: CASSWDRANNSPLHF
abundance: .; v_gene: TRBV15; j_gene: TRBJ2-7; d_gene: TRBD2; CDR3nt: TGTGCCACCAGCAGAGATGGGACTAGCCCCCTCGAGCAGTACTTC; CDR3aa: CATSRDGTSPLEQYF
abundance: .; v_gene: TRBV11-2; j_gene: TRBJ1-2; d_gene: TRBD1; CDR3nt: TGTGCCAGCAGCAGCGACAGGGGATATGGCTACACCTTC; CDR3aa: CASSSDRGYGYTF
abundance: .; v_gene: TRBV7-3; j_gene: TRBJ1-3; d_gene: .; CDR3nt: TGTGCCAGCAGCTTAATAGGGGGATACGGCTCTTCTGGAAACACCATATATTTT; CDR3aa: CASSLIGGYGSSGNTIYF
abundance: .; v_gene: TRBV6-4; j_gene: TRBJ2-5; d_gene: .; CDR3nt: TGTGCCAGCAGTCCCACCGGTCAAGAGACCCAGTACTTC; CDR3aa: CASSPTGQETQYF
abundance: .; v_gene: TRBV6-4; j_gene: TRBJ1-3; d_gene: .; CDR3nt: TGTGCCAGCAGACGCAGGGTATCTGGAAACACCATATATTTT; CDR3aa: CASRRRVSGNTIYF
abundance: .; v_gene: TRBV18; j_gene: TRBJ2-1; d_gene: TRBD1; CDR3nt: TGTGCCAGCTCACCAGGACAGGGCCACTCCTACAATGAGCAGTTCTTC; CDR3aa: CASSPGQGHSYNEQFF
abundance: once; v_gene: TRBV11-3; j_gene: TRBJ2-7; d_gene: TRBD2; CDR3nt: TGTGCCAGCAGACCTAGCGGGAACCCCTACGAGCAGTACTTC; CDR3aa: CASRPSGNPYEQYF
abundance: once; v_gene: TRBV4-1; j_gene: TRBJ1-2; d_gene: .; CDR3nt: TGCGCCAGCAGTACGACAGGCCCACCAGCTAACTATGGCTACACCTTC; CDR3aa: CASSTTGPPANYGYTF
abundance: .; v_gene: TRBV11-2; j_gene: TRBJ2-2; d_gene: .; CDR3nt: TGTGCCAGCAGCTCAGGGCTTTACGGGGAGCTGTTTTTT; CDR3aa: CASSSGLYGELFF
abundance: .; v_gene: TRBV5-3; j_gene: TRBJ2-2; d_gene: TRBD1; CDR3nt: TGTGCCAGAAGCTCCGCCCGCTTGACAGGGTTGGCCGGGGAGCTGTTTTTT; CDR3aa: CARSSARLTGLAGELFF
abundance: once; v_gene: TRBV5-1; j_gene: TRBJ1-6; d_gene: .; CDR3nt: TGCGCCAGCAGGCAGGGCCAAGCCTATAATTCACCCCTCCACTTT; CDR3aa: CASRQGQAYNSPLHF
abundance: .; v_gene: TRBV27; j_gene: TRBJ2-7; d_gene: .; CDR3nt: TGTGCCAGCAGTTTATCGACCGGACTGCCAGCAACCGAGCAGTACTTC; CDR3aa: CASSLSTGLPATEQYF
abundance: .; v_gene: TRBV5-4; j_gene: TRBJ2-3; d_gene: .; CDR3nt: TGTGCCAGCAGCTTGGGCGGGCCCCGGACAGATACGCAGTATTTT; CDR3aa: CASSLGGPRTDTQYF
abundance: .; v_gene: TRBV10-3; j_gene: TRBJ2-7; d_gene: .; CDR3nt: TGTGCCACCAAGGGGACACAGTCCTACGAGCAGTACTTC; CDR3aa: CATKGTQSYEQYF
abundance: .; v_gene: TRBV6-1; j_gene: TRBJ2-7; d_gene: TRBD1; CDR3nt: TGTGCCAGCAGTGAACACAGGGGGTACGAGCAGTACTTC; CDR3aa: CASSEHRGYEQYF
abundance: once; v_gene: TRBV7-2; j_gene: TRBJ1-3; d_gene: .; CDR3nt: TGTGCCAGCAGCCCGACAGACTCTGGAAACACCATATATTTT; CDR3aa: CASSPTDSGNTIYF
abundance: .; v_gene: TRBV5-1; j_gene: TRBJ2-7; d_gene: TRBD2; CDR3nt: TGCGCCAGCAAAGCGAGCCTAGCGGGAGCTGACTACGAGCAGTACTTC; CDR3aa: CASKASLAGADYEQYF